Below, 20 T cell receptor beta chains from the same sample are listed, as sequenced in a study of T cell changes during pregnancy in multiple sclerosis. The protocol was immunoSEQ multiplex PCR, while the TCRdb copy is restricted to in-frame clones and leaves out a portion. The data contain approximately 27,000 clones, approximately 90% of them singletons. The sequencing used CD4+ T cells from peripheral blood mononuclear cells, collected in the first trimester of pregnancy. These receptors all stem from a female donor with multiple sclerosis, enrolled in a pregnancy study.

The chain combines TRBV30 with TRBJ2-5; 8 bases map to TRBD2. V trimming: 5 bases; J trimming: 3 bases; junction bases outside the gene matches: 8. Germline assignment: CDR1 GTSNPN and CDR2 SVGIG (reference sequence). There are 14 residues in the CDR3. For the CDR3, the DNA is TGTGCCTGGGCCGTCGGGACTAGTGAAGAGACCCAGTACTTC. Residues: CAWAVGTSEETQYF.

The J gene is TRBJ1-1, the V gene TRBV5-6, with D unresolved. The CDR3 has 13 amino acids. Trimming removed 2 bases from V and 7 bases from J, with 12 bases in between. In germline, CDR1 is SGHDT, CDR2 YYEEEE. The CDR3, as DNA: TGTGCCAGCAGCTTACGGGTGGATGGTGAAGCTTTCTTT. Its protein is CASSLRVDGEAFF. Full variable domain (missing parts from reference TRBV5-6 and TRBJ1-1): DAGVTQSPTHLIKTRGQQVTLRCSPKSGHDTVSWYQQALGQGPQFIFQYYEEEERQRGNFPDRFSGHQFPNYSSELNVNALLLGDSALYLCASSLRVDGEAFFGQGTRLTVV.

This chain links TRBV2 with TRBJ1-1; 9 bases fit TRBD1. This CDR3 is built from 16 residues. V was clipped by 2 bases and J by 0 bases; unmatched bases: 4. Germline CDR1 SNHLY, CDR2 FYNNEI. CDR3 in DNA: TGTGCCAGCAGTGAATGGACAGGGGTTTTGAACACTGAAGCTTTCTTT. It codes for CASSEWTGVLNTEAFF. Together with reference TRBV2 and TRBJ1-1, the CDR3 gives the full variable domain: EPEVTQTPSHQVTQMGQEVILRCVPISNHLYFYWYRQILGQKVEFLVSFYNNEISEKSEIFDDQFSVERPDGSNFTLKIRSTKLEDSAMYFCASSEWTGVLNTEAFFGQGTRLTVV.

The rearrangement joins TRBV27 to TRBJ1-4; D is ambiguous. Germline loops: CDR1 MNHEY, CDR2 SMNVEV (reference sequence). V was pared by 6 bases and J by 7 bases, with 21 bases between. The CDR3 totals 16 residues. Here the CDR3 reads CASSPKADIEGEKLFF. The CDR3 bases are TGTGCCAGCAGCCCGAAAGCAGACATAGAAGGTGAAAAACTGTTTTTT.

CDR3 amino acids: CASSVVSWAEKLFF. The CDR3 DNA reads as TGTGCCAGCAGTGTCGTTTCCTGGGCCGAAAAACTGTTTTTT. The chain is built from TRBV2 and TRBJ1-4; D uncertain. The germline V and J ends were trimmed by 4 bases and 8 bases, with 14 bases remaining between them. The CDR3 sequence is 14 residues long. Germline lookup yields CDR1 SNHLY and CDR2 FYNNEI.

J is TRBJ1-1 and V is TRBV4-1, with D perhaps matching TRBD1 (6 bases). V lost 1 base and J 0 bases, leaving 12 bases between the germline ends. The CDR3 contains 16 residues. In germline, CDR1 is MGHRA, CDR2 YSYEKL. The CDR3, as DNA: TGCGCCAGCAGCCAAGCCGACAGGAGGTTGAACACTGAAGCTTTCTTT. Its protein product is CASSQADRRLNTEAFF.

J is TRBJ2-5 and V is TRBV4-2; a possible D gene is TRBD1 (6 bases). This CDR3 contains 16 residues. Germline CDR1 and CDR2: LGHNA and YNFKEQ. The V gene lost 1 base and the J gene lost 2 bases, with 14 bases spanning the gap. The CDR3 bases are TGTGCCAGCAGCCAAGGACAGGAAGGAGGTCAAGAGACCCAGTACTTC. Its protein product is CASSQGQEGGQETQYF.

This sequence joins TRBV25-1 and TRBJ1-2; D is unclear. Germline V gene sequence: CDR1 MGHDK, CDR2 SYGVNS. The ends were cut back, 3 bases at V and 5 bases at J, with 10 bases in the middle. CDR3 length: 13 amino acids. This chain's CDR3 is CASSERGLYGYTF. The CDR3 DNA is TGTGCCAGCAGTGAGAGAGGGCTTTATGGCTACACCTTC.

The CDR3 DNA reads TGCGCCAGCAGCCCCGGCGCGGGCGGGACTAACACAGATACGCAGTATTTT. Protein sequence: CASSPGAGGTNTDTQYF. The V and J genes are TRBV5-1 and TRBJ2-3; the match to TRBD2 covers 7 bases. This CDR3 is 17 amino acids long. Trimming at V came to 4 bases and at J to 2 bases, leaving 13 bases not matched to a gene. The germline CDR1 and CDR2 sequences are SGHRS and YFSETQ.

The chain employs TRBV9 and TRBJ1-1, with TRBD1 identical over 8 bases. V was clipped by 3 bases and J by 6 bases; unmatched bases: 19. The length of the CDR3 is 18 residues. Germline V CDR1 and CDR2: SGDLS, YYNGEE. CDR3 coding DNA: TGTGCCAGCAGCGCAAGCGGGGTCGAAGGACAGGGAGGCCCTGAAGCTTTCTTT. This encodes CASSASGVEGQGGPEAFF.

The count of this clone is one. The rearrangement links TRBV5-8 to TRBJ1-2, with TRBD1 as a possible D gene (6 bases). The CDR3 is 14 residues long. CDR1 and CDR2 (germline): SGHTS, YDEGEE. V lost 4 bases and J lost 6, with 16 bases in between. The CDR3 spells CASSLRTATHGYTF. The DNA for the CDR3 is TGTGCCAGCAGCCTTAGGACAGCCACACATGGCTACACCTTC.

CDR3 sequence reads: CASSLRTTGATDTQYF. CDR3 bases: TGTGCCAGCAGCTTACGAACGACAGGGGCCACAGATACGCAGTATTTT. The genes are TRBV5-4 and TRBJ2-3, with TRBD1 matching over 8 bases. Germline V gives CDR1 SGHNT, CDR2 YYREEE (reference sequence). Germline trimming cut 2 bases from V and 2 bases from J; bases unmatched to any gene: 7. This CDR3 region has 16 residues.

DNA of the CDR3: TGTGCCAGCAGCTTATTAGCGGTGAACACAGATACGCAGTATTTT. This sequence encodes CASSLLAVNTDTQYF. The chain joins TRBV7-9 to TRBJ2-3; D perhaps matches TRBD2 (6 bases). Germline CDR1 reads SEHNR; CDR2 reads FQNEAQ (reference sequence). The CDR3 has 15 residues. V lost 2 bases to trimming and J lost 2 bases, with 11 bases between them.

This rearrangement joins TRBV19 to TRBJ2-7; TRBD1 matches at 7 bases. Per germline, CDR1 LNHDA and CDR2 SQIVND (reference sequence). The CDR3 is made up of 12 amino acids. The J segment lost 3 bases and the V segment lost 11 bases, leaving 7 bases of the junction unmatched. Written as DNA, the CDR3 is TGTGCCGCTGGGGGACAGAACTACGAGCAGTACTTC. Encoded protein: CAAGGQNYEQYF.

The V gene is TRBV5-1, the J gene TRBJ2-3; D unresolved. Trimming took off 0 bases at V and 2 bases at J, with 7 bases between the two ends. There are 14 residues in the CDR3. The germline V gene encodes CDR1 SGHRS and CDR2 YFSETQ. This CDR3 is CASSLEPFTDTQYF. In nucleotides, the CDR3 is TGCGCCAGCAGCTTGGAGCCCTTCACAGATACGCAGTATTTT.

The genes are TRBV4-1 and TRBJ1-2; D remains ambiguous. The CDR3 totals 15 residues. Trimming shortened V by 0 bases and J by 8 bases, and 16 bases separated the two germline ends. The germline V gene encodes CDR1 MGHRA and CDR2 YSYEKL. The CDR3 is CASSQDSLYTAGYTF. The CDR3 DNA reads TGCGCCAGCAGCCAAGATAGCCTTTATACGGCGGGCTACACCTTC.

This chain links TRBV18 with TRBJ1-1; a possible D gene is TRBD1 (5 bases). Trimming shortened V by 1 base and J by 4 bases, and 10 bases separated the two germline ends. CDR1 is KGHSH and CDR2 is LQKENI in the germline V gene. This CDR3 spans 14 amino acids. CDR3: CASSPQQGSTEAFF. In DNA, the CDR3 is TGTGCCAGCTCACCACAGCAGGGATCCACTGAAGCTTTCTTT.

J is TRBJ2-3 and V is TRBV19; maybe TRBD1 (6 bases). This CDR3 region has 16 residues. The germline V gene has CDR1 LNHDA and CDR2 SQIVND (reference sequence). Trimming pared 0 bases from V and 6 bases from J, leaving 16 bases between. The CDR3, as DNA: TGTGCCAGTAGTATAGATGACAGGTTGACCCCCGATACGCAGTATTTT. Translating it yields CASSIDDRLTPDTQYF.

The CDR3 reads CASSSGGSGNTIYF. CDR3 coding DNA: TGCGCCAGCAGCTCAGGGGGCTCTGGAAACACCATATATTTT. The V and J genes are TRBV5-1 and TRBJ1-3; 7 nucleotides align to TRBD1. CDR3 length: 14 residues. CDR1 is SGHRS, CDR2 YFSETQ, per germline. The ends lost 3 bases at V and 0 bases at J; junction bases unmatched: 0.

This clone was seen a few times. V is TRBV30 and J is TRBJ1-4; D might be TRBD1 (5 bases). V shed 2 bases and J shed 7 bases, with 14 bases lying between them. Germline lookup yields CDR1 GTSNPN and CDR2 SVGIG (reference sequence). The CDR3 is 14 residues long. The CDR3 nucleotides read TGTGCCTGGAGTCTCGGACCAAGGGGTGAAAAACTGTTTTTT. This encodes CAWSLGPRGEKLFF.